This T cell receptor (beta chain) is drawn from a study of identical twins. TCRdb itself ran the 5' RACE reads through MiXCR, one entry per CDR3 protein. Of hundreds of thousands of distinct CDR3 sequences detected, about 12% appear once; the ten largest clones hold around 1.6%. V trimming: 6 bases; J trimming: 10 bases; junction bases outside the gene matches: 10. Germline V gene lookup returns CDR1 DFQATT and CDR2 SNEGSKA (reference sequence). This CDR3 spans 14 amino acids. This clonotype came up a few times. These same data were also listed under a study on yellow fever vaccine responses in identical twins.

V gene TRBV20-1 combines with J gene TRBJ2-1; 12 bases fit TRBD2. This TCR derives from a woman aged 18-29 years in good health. Sequences were obtained from PBMCs. The chain's CDR3 is CSARTTSGSVEQFF. The CDR3 DNA sequence: TGCAGTGCCCGGACGACTAGCGGGAGTGTGGAGCAGTTCTTC.